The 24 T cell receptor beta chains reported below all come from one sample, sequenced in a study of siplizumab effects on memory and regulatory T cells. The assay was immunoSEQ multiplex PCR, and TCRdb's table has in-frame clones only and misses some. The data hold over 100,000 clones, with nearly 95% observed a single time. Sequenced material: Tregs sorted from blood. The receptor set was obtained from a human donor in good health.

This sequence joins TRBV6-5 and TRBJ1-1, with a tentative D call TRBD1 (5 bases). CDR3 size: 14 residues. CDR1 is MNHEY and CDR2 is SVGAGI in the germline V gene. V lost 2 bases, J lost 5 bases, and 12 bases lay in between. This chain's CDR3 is CASSYGAGGTEAFF. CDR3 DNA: TGTGCCAGCAGTTACGGGGCGGGCGGGACTGAAGCTTTCTTT.

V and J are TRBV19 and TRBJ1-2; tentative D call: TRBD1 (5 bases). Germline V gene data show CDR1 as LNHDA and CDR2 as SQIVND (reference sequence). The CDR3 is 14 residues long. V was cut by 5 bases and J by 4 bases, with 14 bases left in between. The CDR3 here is CASSPRGAIYGYTF. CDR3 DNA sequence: TGTGCCAGTAGTCCTAGAGGGGCGATCTATGGCTACACCTTC.

The CDR3 nucleotides are TGTGCCAGCAGTCCCTGGGGGGGAAAGGCTATATCATCCTATAATTCACCCCTCCACTTT. This codes for CASSPWGGKAISSYNSPLHF. The V gene is TRBV27, the J gene TRBJ1-6; maybe TRBD1 (5 bases). Trimming cost V 5 bases and J 1 base, with 24 bases left between them. Germline V gene lookup returns CDR1 MNHEY and CDR2 SMNVEV (reference sequence). The CDR3 sequence is 20 residues long.

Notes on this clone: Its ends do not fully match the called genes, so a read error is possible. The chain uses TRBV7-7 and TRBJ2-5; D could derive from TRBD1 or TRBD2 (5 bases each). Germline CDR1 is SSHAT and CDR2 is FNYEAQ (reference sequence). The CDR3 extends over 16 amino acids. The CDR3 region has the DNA TGTGCTAGCAGCCCAATTGGGACCCTAAGTAAAGAGACCCAGTACTTC. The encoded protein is CASSPIGTLSKETQYF.

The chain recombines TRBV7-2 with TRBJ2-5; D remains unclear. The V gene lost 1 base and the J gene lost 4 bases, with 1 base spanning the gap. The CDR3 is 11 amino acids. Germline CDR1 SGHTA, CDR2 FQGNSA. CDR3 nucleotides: TGTGCCAGCAGCTTAGTAGAGACCCAGTACTTC. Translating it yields CASSLVETQYF.

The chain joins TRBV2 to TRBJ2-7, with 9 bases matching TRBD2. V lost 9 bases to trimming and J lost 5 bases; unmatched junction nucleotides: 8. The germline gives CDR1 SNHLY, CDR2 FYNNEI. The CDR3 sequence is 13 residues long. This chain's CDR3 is CASLAGWLNEQYF. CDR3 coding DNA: TGTGCCAGTCTAGCGGGATGGTTGAACGAGCAGTACTTC.

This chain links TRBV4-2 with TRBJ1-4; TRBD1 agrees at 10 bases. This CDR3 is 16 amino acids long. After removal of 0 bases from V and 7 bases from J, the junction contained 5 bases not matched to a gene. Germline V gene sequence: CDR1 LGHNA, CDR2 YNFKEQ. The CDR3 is CASSQDARDRGEKLFF. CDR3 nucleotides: TGTGCCAGCAGCCAAGATGCAAGGGACAGGGGTGAAAAACTGTTTTTT.

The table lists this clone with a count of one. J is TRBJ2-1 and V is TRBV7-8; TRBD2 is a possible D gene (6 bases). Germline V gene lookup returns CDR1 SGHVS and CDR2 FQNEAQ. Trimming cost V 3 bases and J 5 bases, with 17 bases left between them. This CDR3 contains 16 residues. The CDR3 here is CASSLGGAGYDNEQFF. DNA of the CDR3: TGTGCCAGCAGCTTGGGCGGGGCGGGATACGACAATGAGCAGTTCTTC.

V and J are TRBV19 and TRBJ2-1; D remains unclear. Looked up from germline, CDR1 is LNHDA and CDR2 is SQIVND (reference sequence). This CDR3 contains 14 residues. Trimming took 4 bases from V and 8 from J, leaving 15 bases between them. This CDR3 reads CASSRLVFRDEQFF. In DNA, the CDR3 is TGTGCCAGTAGTAGGCTCGTCTTTAGGGATGAGCAGTTCTTC.

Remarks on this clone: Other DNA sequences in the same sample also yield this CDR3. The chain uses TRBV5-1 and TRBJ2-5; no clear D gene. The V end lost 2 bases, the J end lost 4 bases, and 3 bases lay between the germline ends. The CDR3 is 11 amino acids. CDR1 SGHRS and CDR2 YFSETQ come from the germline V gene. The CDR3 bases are TGCGCCAGCAGCTTCAGAGAGACCCAGTACTTC. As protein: CASSFRETQYF. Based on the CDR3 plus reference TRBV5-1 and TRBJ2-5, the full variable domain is KAGVTQTPRYLIKTRGQQVTLSCSPISGHRSVSWYQQTPGQGLQFLFEYFSETQRNKGNFPGRFSGRQFSNSRSEMNVSTLELGDSALYLCASSFRETQYFGPGTRLLVL.

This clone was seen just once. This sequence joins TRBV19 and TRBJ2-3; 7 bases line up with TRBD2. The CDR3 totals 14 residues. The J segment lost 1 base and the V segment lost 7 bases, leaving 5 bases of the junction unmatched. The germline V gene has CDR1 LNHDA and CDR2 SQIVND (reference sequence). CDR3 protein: CASKLGGGTDTQYF. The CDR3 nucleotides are TGTGCCAGTAAACTGGGGGGGGGCACAGATACGCAGTATTTT.

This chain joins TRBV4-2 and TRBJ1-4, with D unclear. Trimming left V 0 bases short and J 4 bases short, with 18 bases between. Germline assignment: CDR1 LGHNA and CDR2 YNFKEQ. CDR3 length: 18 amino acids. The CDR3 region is CASSQDLIDDGINEKLFF. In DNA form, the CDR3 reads TGTGCCAGCAGCCAAGACCTCATTGATGACGGCATTAATGAAAAACTGTTTTTT.

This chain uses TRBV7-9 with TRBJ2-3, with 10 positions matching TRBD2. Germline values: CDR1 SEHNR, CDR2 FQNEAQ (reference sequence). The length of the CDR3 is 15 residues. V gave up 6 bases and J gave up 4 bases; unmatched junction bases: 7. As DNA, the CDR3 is TGTGCCAGCAGGCAATCCGGGACTAGCGCAGATACGCAGTATTTT. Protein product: CASRQSGTSADTQYF.

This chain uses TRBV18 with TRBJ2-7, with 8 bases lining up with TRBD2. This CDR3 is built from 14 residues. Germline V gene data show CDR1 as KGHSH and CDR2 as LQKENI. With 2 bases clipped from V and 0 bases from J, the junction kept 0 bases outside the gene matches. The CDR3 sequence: CASSPAGGSYEQYF. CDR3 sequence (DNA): TGTGCCAGCTCACCAGCGGGAGGCTCCTACGAGCAGTACTTC.

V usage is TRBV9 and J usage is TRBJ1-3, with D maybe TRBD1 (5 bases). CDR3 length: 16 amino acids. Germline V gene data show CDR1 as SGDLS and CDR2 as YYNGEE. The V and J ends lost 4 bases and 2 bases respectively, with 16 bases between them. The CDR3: CASSSPVKGPGNTIYF. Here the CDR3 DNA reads TGTGCCAGCAGCTCTCCCGTGAAGGGGCCTGGAAACACCATATATTTT. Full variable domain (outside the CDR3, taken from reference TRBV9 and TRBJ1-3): DSGVTQTPKHLITATGQRVTLRCSPRSGDLSVYWYQQSLDQGLQFLIQYYNGEERAKGNILERFSAQQFPDLHSELNLSSLELGDSALYFCASSSPVKGPGNTIYFGEGSWLTVV.

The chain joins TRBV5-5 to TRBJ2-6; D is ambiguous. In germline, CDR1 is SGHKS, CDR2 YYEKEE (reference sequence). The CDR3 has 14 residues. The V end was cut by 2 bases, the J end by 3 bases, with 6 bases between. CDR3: CASSFLGGANVLTF. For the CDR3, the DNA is TGTGCCAGCAGCTTTTTGGGTGGGGCCAACGTCCTGACTTTC.

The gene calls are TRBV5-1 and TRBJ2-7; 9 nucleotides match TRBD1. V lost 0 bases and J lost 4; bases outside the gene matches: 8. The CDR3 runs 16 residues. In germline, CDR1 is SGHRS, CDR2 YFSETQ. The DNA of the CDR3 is TGCGCCAGCAGCTTGGACAGGGGGCCTCAGAAATACGAGCAGTACTTC. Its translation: CASSLDRGPQKYEQYF.

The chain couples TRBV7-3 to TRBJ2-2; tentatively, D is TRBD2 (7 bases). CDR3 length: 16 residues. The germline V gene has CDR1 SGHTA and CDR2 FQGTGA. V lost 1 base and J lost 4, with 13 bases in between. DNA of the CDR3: TGTGCCAGCAGCTTAATGAGCGGGACACTCACCGGGGAGCTGTTTTTT. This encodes CASSLMSGTLTGELFF.

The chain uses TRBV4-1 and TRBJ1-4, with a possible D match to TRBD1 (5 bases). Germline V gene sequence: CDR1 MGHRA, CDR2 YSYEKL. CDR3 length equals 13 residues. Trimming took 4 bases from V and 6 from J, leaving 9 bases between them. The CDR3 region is CASSPGLDEKLFF. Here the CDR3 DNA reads TGCGCCAGCAGCCCGGGGCTTGATGAAAAACTGTTTTTT.

CDR3 sequence: CASSPEWTVNYGYTF. The CDR3 DNA is TGTGCCAGCAGCCCAGAGTGGACTGTGAACTATGGCTACACCTTC. V gene TRBV7-9 combines with J gene TRBJ1-2; D is unresolved. CDR3 length: 15 residues. Germline CDR1 is SEHNR and CDR2 is FQNEAQ (reference sequence). V shed 5 bases and J shed 2 bases, with 15 bases lying between them.

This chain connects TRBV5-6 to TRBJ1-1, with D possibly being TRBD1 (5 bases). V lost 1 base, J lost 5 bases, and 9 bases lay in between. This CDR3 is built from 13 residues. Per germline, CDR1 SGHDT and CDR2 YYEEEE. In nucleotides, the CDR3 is TGTGCCAGCAGCTTGTCCCGACAGACTGAAGCTTTCTTT. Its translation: CASSLSRQTEAFF.

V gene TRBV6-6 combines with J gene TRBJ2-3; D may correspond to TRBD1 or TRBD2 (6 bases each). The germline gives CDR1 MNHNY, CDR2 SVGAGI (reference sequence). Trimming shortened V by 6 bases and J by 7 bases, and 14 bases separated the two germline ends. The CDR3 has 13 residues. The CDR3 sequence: CASRPQGRHTQYF. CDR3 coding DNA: TGTGCCAGCAGACCCCAGGGGAGGCATACGCAGTATTTT.

This chain's CDR3 is CASSLEGVGGETQYF. CDR3 nucleotide sequence: TGCGCCAGCAGCTTGGAGGGGGTGGGAGGAGAGACCCAGTACTTC. This chain links TRBV5-1 with TRBJ2-5; D could derive from TRBD1 or TRBD2 (6 bases each). Per the germline V gene, CDR1 is SGHRS and CDR2 is YFSETQ. Trimming took off 0 bases at V and 4 bases at J, with 13 bases between the two ends. This CDR3 is 15 amino acids long.

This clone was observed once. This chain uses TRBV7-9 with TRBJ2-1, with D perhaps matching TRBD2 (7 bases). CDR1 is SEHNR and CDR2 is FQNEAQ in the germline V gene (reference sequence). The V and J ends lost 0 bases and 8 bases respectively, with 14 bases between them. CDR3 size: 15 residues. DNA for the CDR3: TGTGCCAGCAGCTTAGCGGGGGGGCGTATTTATGAGCAGTTCTTC. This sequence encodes CASSLAGGRIYEQFF.